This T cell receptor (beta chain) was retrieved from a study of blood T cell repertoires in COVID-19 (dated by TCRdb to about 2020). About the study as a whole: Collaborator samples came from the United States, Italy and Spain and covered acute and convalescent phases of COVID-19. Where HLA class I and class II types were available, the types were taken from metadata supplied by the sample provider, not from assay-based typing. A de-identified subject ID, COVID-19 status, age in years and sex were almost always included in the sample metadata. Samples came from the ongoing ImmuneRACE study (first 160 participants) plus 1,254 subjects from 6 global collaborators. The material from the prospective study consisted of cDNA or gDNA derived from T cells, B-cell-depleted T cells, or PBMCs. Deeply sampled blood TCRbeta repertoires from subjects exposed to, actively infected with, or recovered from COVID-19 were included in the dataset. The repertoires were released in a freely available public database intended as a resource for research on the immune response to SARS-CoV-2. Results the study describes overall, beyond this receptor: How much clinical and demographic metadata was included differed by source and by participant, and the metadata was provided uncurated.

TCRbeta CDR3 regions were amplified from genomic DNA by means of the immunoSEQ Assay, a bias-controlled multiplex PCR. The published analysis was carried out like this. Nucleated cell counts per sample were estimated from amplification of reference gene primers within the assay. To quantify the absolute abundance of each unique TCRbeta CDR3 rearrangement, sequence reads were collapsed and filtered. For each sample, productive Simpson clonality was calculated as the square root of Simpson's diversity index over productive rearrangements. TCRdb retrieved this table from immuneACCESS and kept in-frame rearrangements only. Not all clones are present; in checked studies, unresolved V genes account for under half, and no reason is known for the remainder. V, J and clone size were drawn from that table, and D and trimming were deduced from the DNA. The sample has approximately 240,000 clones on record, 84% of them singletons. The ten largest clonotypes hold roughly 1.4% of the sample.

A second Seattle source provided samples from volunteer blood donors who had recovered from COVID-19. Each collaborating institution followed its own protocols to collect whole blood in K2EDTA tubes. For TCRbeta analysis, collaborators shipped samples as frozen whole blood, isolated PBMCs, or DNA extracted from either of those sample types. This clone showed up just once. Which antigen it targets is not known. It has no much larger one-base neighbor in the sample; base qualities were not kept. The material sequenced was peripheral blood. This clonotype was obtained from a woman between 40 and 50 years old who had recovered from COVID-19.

Read as DNA, the sequence is TGTGCCACCAGCTTTTCAGGGACAACTAATGAAAAACTGTTTTTT. Translation gives CATSFSGTTNEKLFF. Recombination connected TRBV15 to TRBJ1-4; TRBD1 could be the D gene, as 5 bases match. The junction carries 10 bases between V and J, which are trimmed by 5 bases and 0 bases respectively. Based on the germline V gene (reference sequence), the CDR1 and CDR2 sequences are LNHNV and YYDKDF. From cysteine to phenylalanine, the CDR3 is 15 amino acids long. Here the CDR3 DNA is all that survives: 45 bases in frame from base 1.